This T cell receptor (beta chain) was profiled in a study of blood T cell repertoires in COVID-19. As for the study in general: Whether acute or convalescent, the COVID-19 samples came from the United States, Italy and Spain. T cells, B-cell-depleted T cells, or PBMCs supplied cDNA or gDNA.

Source study methods: Amplification with reference gene primers provided the estimates of nucleated cell counts. Sequencing was performed with immunoSEQ multiplex PCR; in TCRdb, only in-frame clones are kept and a portion is missing. That table gives V, J and clone size, and the DNA gave D and trimming. The sample holds 65,000 to 70,000 clones, about nine tenths seen once. V gave up 3 bases and J gave up 4 bases, with 9 bases separating them. This CDR3 comprises 13 residues. The sample consisted of peripheral blood. The clonotype comes from a human donor with active COVID-19. The donor label of this sample is uncertain. The rearrangement links TRBV12-3 or TRBV12-4 to TRBJ1-1; possibly TRBD1 for D (6 bases). CDR3 sequence (DNA): TGTGCCAGCAGTTTCAGGGGACGCACTGAAGCTTTCTTT. This codes for CASSFRGRTEAFF.